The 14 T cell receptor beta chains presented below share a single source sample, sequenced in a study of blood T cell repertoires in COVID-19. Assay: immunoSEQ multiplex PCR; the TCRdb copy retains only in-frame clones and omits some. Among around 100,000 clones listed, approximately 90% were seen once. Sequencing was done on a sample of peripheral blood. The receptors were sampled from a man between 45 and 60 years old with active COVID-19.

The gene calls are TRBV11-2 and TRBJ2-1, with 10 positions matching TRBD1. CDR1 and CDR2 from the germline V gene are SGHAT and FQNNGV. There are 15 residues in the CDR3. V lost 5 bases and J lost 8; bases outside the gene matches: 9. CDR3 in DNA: TGTGCCAGCAGCACCAGACAGGGGGCTACCGATGAGCAGTTCTTC. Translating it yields CASSTRQGATDEQFF.

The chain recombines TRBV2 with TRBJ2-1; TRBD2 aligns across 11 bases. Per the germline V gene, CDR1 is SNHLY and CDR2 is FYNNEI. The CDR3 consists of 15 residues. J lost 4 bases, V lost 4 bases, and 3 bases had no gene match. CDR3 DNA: TGTGCCAGCAGTGTCGGGACTAGCGGATACAATGAGCAGTTCTTC. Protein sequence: CASSVGTSGYNEQFF.

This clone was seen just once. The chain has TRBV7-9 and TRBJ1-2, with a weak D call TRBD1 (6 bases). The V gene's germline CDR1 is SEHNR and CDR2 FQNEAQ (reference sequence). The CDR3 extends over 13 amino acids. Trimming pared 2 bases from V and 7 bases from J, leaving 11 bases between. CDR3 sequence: CASSLQTGFGYTF. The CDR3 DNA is TGTGCCAGCAGCTTACAGACAGGTTTTGGCTACACCTTC.

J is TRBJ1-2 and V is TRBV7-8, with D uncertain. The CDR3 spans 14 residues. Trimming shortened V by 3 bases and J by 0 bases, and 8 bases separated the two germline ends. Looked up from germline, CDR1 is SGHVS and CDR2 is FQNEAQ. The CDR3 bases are TGTGCCAGCAGCTTGGAGCTAGCTAACTATGGCTACACCTTC. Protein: CASSLELANYGYTF.

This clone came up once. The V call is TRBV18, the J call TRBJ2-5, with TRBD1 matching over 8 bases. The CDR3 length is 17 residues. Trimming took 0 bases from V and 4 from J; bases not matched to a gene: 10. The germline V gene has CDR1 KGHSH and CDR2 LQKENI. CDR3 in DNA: TGTGCCAGCTCACCACCGAGGGACAGGCGTCCACGAGAGACCCAGTACTTC. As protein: CASSPPRDRRPRETQYF.

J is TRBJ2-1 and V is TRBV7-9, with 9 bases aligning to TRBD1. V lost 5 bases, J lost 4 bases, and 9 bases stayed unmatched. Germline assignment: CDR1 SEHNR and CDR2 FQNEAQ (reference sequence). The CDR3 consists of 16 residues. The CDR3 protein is CASSRRPDRGYNEQFF. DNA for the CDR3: TGTGCCAGCAGCCGGCGCCCGGACAGGGGTTACAATGAGCAGTTCTTC.

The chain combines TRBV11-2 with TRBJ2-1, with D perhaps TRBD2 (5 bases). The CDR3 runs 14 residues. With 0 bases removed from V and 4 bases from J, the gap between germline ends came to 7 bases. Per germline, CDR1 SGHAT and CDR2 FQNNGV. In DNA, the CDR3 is TGTGCCAGCAGCTTAGAACTAGTTTACAATGAGCAGTTCTTC. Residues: CASSLELVYNEQFF.

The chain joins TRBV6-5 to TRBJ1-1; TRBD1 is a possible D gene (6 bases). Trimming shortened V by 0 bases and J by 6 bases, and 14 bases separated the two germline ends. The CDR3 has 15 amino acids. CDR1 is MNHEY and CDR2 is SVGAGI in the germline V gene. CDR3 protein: CASSYSIRGGPEAFF. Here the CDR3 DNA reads TGTGCCAGCAGTTACTCGATACGGGGGGGGCCTGAAGCTTTCTTT.

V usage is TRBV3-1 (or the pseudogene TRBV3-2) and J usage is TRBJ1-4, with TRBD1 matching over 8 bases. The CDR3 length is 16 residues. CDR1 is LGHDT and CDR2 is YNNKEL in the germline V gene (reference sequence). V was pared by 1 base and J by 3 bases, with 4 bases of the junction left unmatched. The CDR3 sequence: CASSQGPGGSNEKLFF. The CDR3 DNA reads TGTGCCAGCAGCCAAGGACCAGGGGGCTCTAATGAAAAACTGTTTTTT.

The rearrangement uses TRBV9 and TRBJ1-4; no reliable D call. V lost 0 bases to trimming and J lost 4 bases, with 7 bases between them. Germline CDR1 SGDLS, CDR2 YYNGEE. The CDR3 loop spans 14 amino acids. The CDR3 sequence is CASSVGPVNEKLFF. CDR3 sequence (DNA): TGTGCCAGCAGCGTAGGCCCGGTTAATGAAAAACTGTTTTTT.

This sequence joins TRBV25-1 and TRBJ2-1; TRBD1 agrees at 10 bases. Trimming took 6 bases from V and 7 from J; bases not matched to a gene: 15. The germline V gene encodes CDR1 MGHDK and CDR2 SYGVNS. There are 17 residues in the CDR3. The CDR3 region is CASSSPPGQGMGNEQFF. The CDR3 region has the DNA TGTGCCAGCAGCTCCCCCCCGGGACAGGGGATGGGGAATGAGCAGTTCTTC.

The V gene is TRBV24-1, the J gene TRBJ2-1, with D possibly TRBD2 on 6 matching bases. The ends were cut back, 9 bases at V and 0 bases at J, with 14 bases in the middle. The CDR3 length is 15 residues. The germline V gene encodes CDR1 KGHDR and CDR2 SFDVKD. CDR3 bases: TGTGCCACCGGTCTGGCGGGAACCTCCTACAATGAGCAGTTCTTC. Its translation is CATGLAGTSYNEQFF.

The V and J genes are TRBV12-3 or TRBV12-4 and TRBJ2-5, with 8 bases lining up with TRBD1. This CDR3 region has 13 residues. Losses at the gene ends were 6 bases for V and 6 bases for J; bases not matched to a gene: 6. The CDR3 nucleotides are TGTGCCAGCAGCCAGGGGGCGGGGAAGACCCAGTACTTC. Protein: CASSQGAGKTQYF.

The CDR3 reads CASSLVSGGRYNEQFF. Written as DNA, the CDR3 is TGTGCCAGCAGCTTAGTATCGGGGGGCCGCTACAATGAGCAGTTCTTC. The V and J genes are TRBV7-6 and TRBJ2-1; tentative D call: TRBD2 (7 bases). V lost 1 base and J lost 3, with 13 bases in between. This CDR3 is 16 amino acids long. CDR1 is SGHVS, CDR2 FNYEAQ, per germline.